These T cell receptor beta chains were read from a single sample in a study of control samples from healthy donors and cancer patients. TCRdb keeps only in-frame clones here, not all; method: immunoSEQ multiplex PCR. Of about 53,000 clones in the sample, about 85% are singletons; the top ten hold around 15%. The sequencing input was PBMCs. All receptors derive from a man between 60 and 75 years old with head and neck cancer. The conserved cysteine and the conserved F or W are not part of the CDR3 here.

V gene	CDR3 protein
TRBV10-3	AIAGTGAGANVLT
TRBV28	ASSRNSVRGGYT
TRBV11-3	ASSLDGANTEAF
TRBV6-5	ASSWTGGTNEKLF
TRBV4-2	ASSRHGRARDTGTDTQY
TRBV5-6	ASSLGQNSNQPQH
TRBV15	ATSRLMTNTEAF
TRBV10-1	ASSRHNDRVQPQH
TRBV2	ASSALGNNSPLH
TRBV30	AWMGERRFEQY
TRBV29-1	SVEGPPDEQY
TRBV5-1	ASNYRGGETQY
TRBV30	AWDRQGVGTEAF
TRBV7-2	ASSPSFNTGELF
TRBV5-4	ASSPPGQSALRGYT
TRBV11-2	ASSPQRGYEQY
TRBV3-1/TRBV3-2	ASSQRDSKEGGPDTQY
TRBV28	ASSPASGTGNQPQH
TRBV27	ASSSLGTGTYEQY
TRBV28	ASSFSGGQF
TRBV2	ASSEDREGQY
TRBV15	ATSRQLNTGELF
TRBV24-1	ATSDRDRVTDTQY
TRBV7-9	ASSLIATEAF
TRBV28	ASSTQPLVGSEAF
TRBV4-3	ASSQDRAASPLH
TRBV5-1	ASSLPGQVYNEQF